These 24 T cell receptor beta chains originate from one sample sequenced in a study of shared clonotypes between healthy human individuals. Positive CCR7 selection of CD45RO-negative cells yielded the naive CD8 cells, and terminally differentiated effector memory CD45RA+ cells were excluded. TCRdb's table, derived via immunoSEQ multiplex PCR, lists solely in-frame clones and lacks some. Of hundreds of thousands of clones detected, approximately 95% appear once; the ten largest clones hold approximately 0.11%. Sequenced sample: naive CD8+ T cells sorted from blood. The origin of the receptors is a woman in her 30s in good health.

The V call is TRBV5-4, the J call TRBJ2-5, with 11 bases lining up with TRBD2. V lost 1 base to trimming and J lost 2 bases; unmatched junction nucleotides: 13. There are 19 residues in the CDR3. CDR1 is SGHNT and CDR2 is YYREEE in the germline V gene (reference sequence). CDR3 region: CASSLLGLAEEGSQETQYF. CDR3 DNA sequence: TGTGCCAGCAGCTTGTTGGGACTAGCGGAAGAAGGGAGTCAAGAGACCCAGTACTTC.

V and J are TRBV19 and TRBJ2-2; TRBD1 aligns across 10 bases. The CDR3 has 16 amino acids. With V trimmed by 5 bases and J by 1 base, 4 bases remained unmatched. Germline V gives CDR1 LNHDA, CDR2 SQIVND (reference sequence). The CDR3 is CASSEWTGGNTGELFF. CDR3 coding DNA: TGTGCCAGTAGTGAATGGACAGGGGGGAACACCGGGGAGCTGTTTTTT.

V usage is TRBV28 and J usage is TRBJ1-2; 10 nucleotides agree with TRBD1. The CDR3 is 17 amino acids. The ends lost 5 bases at V and 0 bases at J; junction bases unmatched: 9. CDR1 and CDR2 from the germline V gene are MDHEN and SYDVKM. In DNA form, the CDR3 reads TGTGCCAGCAGTCCGGGACAGGGGTATTTATCTAACTATGGCTACACCTTC. Translated: CASSPGQGYLSNYGYTF.

This clone was recorded a few times. This sequence joins TRBV7-9 and TRBJ1-5; D remains unclear. This CDR3 contains 14 residues. The germline V and J ends were trimmed by 5 bases and 0 bases, with 8 bases remaining between them. Germline-derived CDR1 and CDR2 are SEHNR and FQNEAQ (reference sequence). CDR3: CASSPWDSNQPQHF. For the CDR3, the DNA is TGTGCCAGCAGCCCCTGGGATAGCAATCAGCCCCAGCATTTT.

The sample holds one count of this clone. A junction boundary mismatches the germline segment, possibly from a read error. J is TRBJ2-5 and V is TRBV20-1; 7 bases fit TRBD1. The CDR3 extends over 10 amino acids. Germline values: CDR1 DFQATT, CDR2 SNEGSKA (reference sequence). This CDR3 reads CSASVGQPDF. The DNA of the CDR3 is TGCAGTGCTTCAGTGGGACAGCCCGACTTC.

This clone appeared once. The chain joins TRBV9 to TRBJ1-1, with no clear D. Germline CDR1 is SGDLS and CDR2 is YYNGEE. V lost 3 bases to trimming and J lost 4 bases, with 22 bases between them. This CDR3 is 17 amino acids long. The CDR3 sequence: CASSEGWRHPLSTEAFF. The DNA for the CDR3 is TGTGCCAGCAGCGAGGGTTGGAGACATCCTCTCTCCACTGAAGCTTTCTTT.

This chain's CDR3 is CASSRLAGDNEQFF. In DNA, the CDR3 is TGCGCCAGCAGTCGACTAGCGGGTGACAATGAGCAGTTCTTC. V gene TRBV4-1 combines with J gene TRBJ2-1, with 10 positions matching TRBD2. V lost 6 bases to trimming and J lost 5 bases; unmatched junction nucleotides: 4. CDR1 and CDR2 (germline): MGHRA, YSYEKL. CDR3 length: 14 amino acids.

The rearrangement joins TRBV5-4 to TRBJ2-2; D is perhaps TRBD1 (5 bases). Between the trimmed V and J ends, which lost 3 bases and 0 bases, there was a span of 9 bases. This CDR3 comprises 15 residues. The V gene's germline CDR1 is SGHNT and CDR2 YYREEE (reference sequence). The CDR3 DNA is TGTGCCAGCAGCTCAGGGTTCGCGAACACCGGGGAGCTGTTTTTT. Protein product: CASSSGFANTGELFF.

This chain joins TRBV7-9 and TRBJ2-5; 7 bases match TRBD2. Losses at the gene ends were 4 bases for V and 5 bases for J; bases not matched to a gene: 10. The CDR3 is made up of 15 amino acids. Germline V gene sequence: CDR1 SEHNR, CDR2 FQNEAQ (reference sequence). CDR3 bases: TGTGCCAGCAGCTGGGACTTACTGGGGGGGGAGACCCAGTACTTC. Translation gives CASSWDLLGGETQYF.

In DNA form, the CDR3 reads TGTGCCAGCAGGGGACGGACGAACACCGGGGAGCTGTTTTTT. Its translation is CASRGRTNTGELFF. V and J are TRBV2 and TRBJ2-2, with D perhaps TRBD1 or TRBD2 (5 bases each). The CDR3 is 14 amino acids. Trimming shortened V by 6 bases and J by 0 bases, and 8 bases separated the two germline ends. From germline, CDR1 is SNHLY and CDR2 FYNNEI.

This sequence joins TRBV7-7 and TRBJ2-7; perhaps TRBD1 as D (5 bases). CDR1 SSHAT and CDR2 FNYEAQ come from the germline V gene (reference sequence). CDR3 length: 14 amino acids. V lost 1 base and J 4 bases, leaving 11 bases between the germline ends. The CDR3 spells CASSLEPGSYEQYF. DNA of the CDR3: TGTGCCAGCAGCTTAGAGCCAGGGTCTTACGAGCAGTACTTC.

CDR3 region: CASSSGFMGNQPQHF. The CDR3, as DNA: TGTGCCAGCAGTTCTGGGTTTATGGGAAATCAGCCCCAGCATTTT. The chain is built from TRBV27 and TRBJ1-5; D gene unclear. Germline values: CDR1 MNHEY, CDR2 SMNVEV (reference sequence). Trimming shortened V by 4 bases and J by 4 bases, and 14 bases separated the two germline ends. CDR3 length: 15 amino acids.

This chain connects TRBV27 to TRBJ1-5; no reliable D call. V was cut by 6 bases and J by 0 bases, with 9 bases left in between. The V gene's germline CDR1 is MNHEY and CDR2 SMNVEV (reference sequence). CDR3 length equals 14 residues. The CDR3: CASSRGLSNQPQHF. Written as DNA, the CDR3 is TGTGCCAGCAGCAGAGGGCTTAGCAATCAGCCCCAGCATTTT.

Concerning this clone itself: Other DNA sequences from this sample encode an identical CDR3 as well. V is TRBV6-1 and J is TRBJ2-7, with 13 positions matching TRBD2. This CDR3 spans 15 amino acids. From germline, CDR1 is MNHNS and CDR2 SASEGT. Losses at the gene ends were 6 bases for V and 2 bases for J; bases not matched to a gene: 4. DNA of the CDR3: TGTGCCAGCAGCGAGGGACTAGCGGGAACCTACGAGCAGTACTTC. Its protein product is CASSEGLAGTYEQYF.

This clone was found once. The rearrangement uses TRBV19 and TRBJ2-1; no definite D call. CDR1 and CDR2 (germline): LNHDA, SQIVND (reference sequence). The CDR3 length is 13 residues. V was pared by 1 base and J by 5 bases, with 6 bases between. The CDR3 DNA sequence: TGTGCCAGTAGTATAGGGGTCAACAATGAGCAGTTCTTC. It translates to CASSIGVNNEQFF.

The chain links TRBV28 to TRBJ2-7; 9 bases align to TRBD2. There are 15 residues in the CDR3. The junction had 12 bases not matched to a gene; V was cut back by 6 bases and J by 6 bases. Germline CDR1 MDHEN, CDR2 SYDVKM. CDR3 nucleotide sequence: TGTGCCAGCAGGATAACCGGGACTAGCTTCGGCGAGCAGTACTTC. Translated: CASRITGTSFGEQYF. The whole variable domain, filled in from reference TRBV28 and TRBJ2-7, reads DVKVTQSSRYLVKRTGEKVFLECVQDMDHENMFWYRQDPGLGLRLIYFSYDVKMKEKGDIPEGYSVSREKKERFSLILESASTNQTSMYLCASRITGTSFGEQYFGPGTRLTVT.

This chain connects TRBV5-4 to TRBJ2-1; tentative D call: TRBD1 (5 bases). This CDR3 has 11 residues. CDR1 and CDR2 from the germline V gene are SGHNT and YYREEE (reference sequence). V gave up 0 bases and J gave up 10 bases, with 5 bases separating them. In DNA form, the CDR3 reads TGTGCCAGCAGCTTGGGACAGGAGCAGTTCTTC. It is translated as CASSLGQEQFF.

The gene calls are TRBV28 and TRBJ1-1, with D unresolved. This CDR3 spans 15 amino acids. V shed 5 bases and J shed 5 bases, with 18 bases lying between them. Germline V CDR1 and CDR2: MDHEN, SYDVKM. The CDR3, as DNA: TGTGCCAGCAGTCGAACACCACTGTACGGGACTGAAGCTTTCTTT. Translating it yields CASSRTPLYGTEAFF.

The CDR3 spells CASSLVAGVHDTQYF. DNA of the CDR3: TGTGCCAGCAGTTTAGTAGCGGGAGTTCACGATACGCAGTATTTT. This chain connects TRBV27 to TRBJ2-3; TRBD2 aligns across 9 bases. Germline lookup yields CDR1 MNHEY and CDR2 SMNVEV (reference sequence). CDR3 size: 15 residues. With 2 bases clipped from V and 6 bases from J, the junction kept 6 bases outside the gene matches.

V usage is TRBV4-1 and J usage is TRBJ2-5; 15 bases align to TRBD2. The junction had 4 bases not matched to a gene; V was cut back by 3 bases and J by 5 bases. The length of the CDR3 is 16 residues. Germline CDR1 MGHRA, CDR2 YSYEKL. CDR3 amino acids: CASSQGTSGRLETQYF. The CDR3 DNA follows: TGCGCCAGCAGCCAGGGGACTAGCGGGAGGCTGGAGACCCAGTACTTC.

V is TRBV5-1 and J is TRBJ2-7; the match to TRBD2 covers 8 bases. The CDR3 sequence is 17 residues long. Germline-derived CDR1 and CDR2 are SGHRS and YFSETQ. Trimming removed 4 bases from V and 2 bases from J; junction bases left unmatched: 14. DNA for the CDR3: TGCGCCAGCAGCGCGAGCGGGAGTCTCCCACTTACCTACGAGCAGTACTTC. This encodes CASSASGSLPLTYEQYF.

This chain links TRBV5-5 with TRBJ2-7; 8 bases line up with TRBD1. The V gene's germline CDR1 is SGHKS and CDR2 YYEKEE (reference sequence). The length of the CDR3 is 15 residues. V was pared by 1 base and J by 6 bases, with 9 bases of the junction left unmatched. CDR3 DNA: TGTGCCAGCAGCTTGTCGACAGGGGCTAATCGCGAGCAGTACTTC. It codes for CASSLSTGANREQYF. Drawing the rest from reference TRBV5-5 and TRBJ2-7, the complete variable domain is DAGVTQSPTHLIKTRGQQVTLRCSPISGHKSVSWYQQVLGQGPQFIFQYYEKEERGRGNFPDRFSARQFPNYSSELNVNALLLGDSALYLCASSLSTGANREQYFGPGTRLTVT.

This clone was detected a few times. This chain joins TRBV7-9 and TRBJ2-3; perhaps TRBD1 as D (6 bases). The CDR3 is made up of 15 amino acids. The germline V gene encodes CDR1 SEHNR and CDR2 FQNEAQ (reference sequence). The V end lost 4 bases, the J end lost 1 base, and 12 bases lay between the germline ends. CDR3 DNA sequence: TGTGCCAGCAGCTCGGGACAATCAGGCACAGATACGCAGTATTTT. This encodes CASSSGQSGTDTQYF. The whole variable domain, filled in from reference TRBV7-9 and TRBJ2-3, reads DTGVSQNPRHKITKRGQNVTFRCDPISEHNRLYWYRQTLGQGPEFLTYFQNEAQLEKSRLLSDRFSAERPKGSFSTLEIQRTEQGDSAMYLCASSSGQSGTDTQYFGPGTRLTVL.

The chain recombines TRBV5-1 with TRBJ2-1, with D perhaps TRBD1 or TRBD2 (5 bases each). CDR3 length: 15 residues. Trimming removed 0 bases at V and 5 bases at J, with 12 bases between. CDR1 is SGHRS, CDR2 YFSETQ, per germline. This CDR3 is CASSLGDRMNNEQFF. Written as DNA, the CDR3 is TGCGCCAGCAGCTTGGGGGACCGGATGAACAATGAGCAGTTCTTC.